This TCR beta chain is from a study of shared clonotypes between healthy human individuals. Clones were sequenced by immunoSEQ multiplex PCR, and TCRdb holds only the in-frame ones, with some missing. The sample has 2 million to 2.5 million clones, 95% seen once. This clone was observed once. What it recognizes is unknown. Regarding the study as a whole: Compared with memory subsets, naive subsets generally had larger estimated richness.

V was pared by 4 bases and J by 5 bases, with 12 bases between. This CDR3 is 14 amino acids long. The germline CDR1 and CDR2 sequences are KGHSH and LQKENI. The rearrangement uses TRBV18 and TRBJ1-5; the D gene is possibly TRBD1 (5 bases). The sequence was obtained from a man younger than 30 in good health. Sequenced: naive CD4+ T cells sorted from blood. As for subset: CD45RA+ positively selected. CDR3 sequence reads: CASSQGTQDQPQHF. CDR3 in DNA: TGTGCCAGCTCACAAGGGACCCAGGATCAGCCCCAGCATTTT.